Listed here are 7 T cell receptor beta chains from one sample, sequenced in a study of CD8 T cell repertoires and HIV-1 epitope variants. Assay used: immunoSEQ multiplex PCR; TCRdb lists only in-frame clones, some missing. The profile shows under 6,000 clones, 64% of them singletons. No antigen is known for these receptors. The sequencing sample was made of cultured CD8+ T cells derived from PBMCs. These receptors were collected from a male donor with HIV.

The chain recombines TRBV28 with TRBJ2-1; 16 bases match TRBD2. CDR3 length equals 20 residues. J gave up 2 bases and V 5 bases, and 12 bases lay outside the gene matches. Per the germline V gene, CDR1 is MDHEN and CDR2 is SYDVKM. The CDR3 coding sequence is TGTGCCAGCAGTCTCCTCGCCGGGACTAGCGGGAGGGGGGCCTACAATGAGCAGTTCTTC. Its translation is CASSLLAGTSGRGAYNEQFF.

In this sample, this clone turned up a few times. The chain has TRBV28 and TRBJ2-7, with TRBD2 matching 11 bases. Looked up from germline, CDR1 is MDHEN and CDR2 is SYDVKM. V lost 7 bases to trimming and J lost 2 bases; unmatched junction nucleotides: 7. CDR3 size: 15 residues. As DNA, the CDR3 is TGTGCCAGCACCGAAGGACTAGCGGGTACCTACGAGCAGTACTTC. It codes for CASTEGLAGTYEQYF.

The chain couples TRBV28 to TRBJ2-2; D could derive from TRBD1 or TRBD2 (5 bases each). V was pared by 5 bases and J by 4 bases, with 14 bases between. Germline loops: CDR1 MDHEN, CDR2 SYDVKM. This CDR3 is built from 15 residues. Here the CDR3 DNA reads TGTGCCAGCAGTCCCGGGACCGTAATCACCGGGGAGCTGTTTTTT. Translating gives CASSPGTVITGELFF.

The chain carries TRBV15 and TRBJ2-3; maybe TRBD2 (5 bases). The CDR3 extends over 14 amino acids. Trimming pared 5 bases from V and 3 bases from J, leaving 12 bases between. CDR1 and CDR2 (germline): LNHNV, YYDKDF (reference sequence). The CDR3 nucleotides read TGTGCCACCAGCCCAACTAGGGTGACAGATACGCAGTATTTT. This gives the protein CATSPTRVTDTQYF.

The rearrangement joins TRBV7-2 to TRBJ2-1; TRBD2 matches 8 bases. With 1 base clipped from V and 1 base from J, the junction kept 6 bases outside the gene matches. The CDR3 contains 17 residues. CDR1 SGHTA and CDR2 FQGNSA come from the germline V gene. The CDR3 sequence is CASSLVAGGSSYNEQFF. In nucleotides, the CDR3 is TGTGCCAGCAGCTTAGTTGCGGGGGGTTCGTCCTACAATGAGCAGTTCTTC.

This chain's CDR3 is CASSLATGTGELFF. CDR3 nucleotide sequence: TGTGCCAGCAGCTTGGCCACGGGGACCGGGGAGCTGTTTTTT. The rearrangement links TRBV5-4 to TRBJ2-2; a weak D match, TRBD2 (5 bases). This CDR3 spans 14 amino acids. Germline V lookup: CDR1 SGHNT, CDR2 YYREEE (reference sequence). V lost 0 bases and J 5 bases, leaving 8 bases between the germline ends. Full variable domain (outside the CDR3, taken from reference TRBV5-4 and TRBJ2-2): ETGVTQSPTHLIKTRGQQVTLRCSSQSGHNTVSWYQQALGQGPQFIFQYYREEENGRGNFPPRFSGLQFPNYSSELNVNALELDDSALYLCASSLATGTGELFFGEGSRLTVL.

V and J are TRBV11-2 and TRBJ1-2; 10 nucleotides agree with TRBD1. Germline V CDR1 and CDR2: SGHAT, FQNNGV. V lost 2 bases to trimming and J lost 8 bases; unmatched junction nucleotides: 11. The CDR3 consists of 16 residues. The CDR3 coding sequence is TGTGCCAGCAGCTTATTTTCCGGGACAGGGGAGAGGGGCTACACCTTC. Encoded protein: CASSLFSGTGERGYTF.